This passage covers 21 T cell receptor beta chains from one sample sequenced in a study of shared clonotypes between healthy human individuals. The table came from immunoSEQ multiplex PCR; TCRdb's copy has only in-frame clones and leaves some out. The profile shows about 580,000 clones, roughly 98% of them singletons. The naive CD8 subset, CD45RO-negative cells positively selected for CCR7, excluded terminally differentiated effector memory CD45RA+ cells. The source material was naive CD8+ T cells sorted from blood. These receptors originate from a man aged 25 to 40 in good health.

The rearrangement uses TRBV12-2 and TRBJ2-7; the table's D call, TRBD1, has no DNA check behind it. TRBV12-2 has pseudogene status. This CDR3 spans 11 amino acids. CDR3 amino acids: CASPRVNEQYF. As DNA, the CDR3 is TGTGCAAGTCCCAGGGTAAACGAGCAGTACTTC.

CDR3 nucleotides: TGTGCCACCAGCAGAGGCTCGGGGTGGGAGCAGTACTTC. Translated: CATSRGSGWEQYF. V usage is TRBV15 and J usage is TRBJ2-7; D might be TRBD2 (5 bases). The CDR3 totals 13 residues. V was shortened by 1 base and J by 7 bases, with 11 bases between the two germline ends. Germline V gives CDR1 LNHNV, CDR2 YYDKDF (reference sequence).

The V and J genes are TRBV5-5 and TRBJ2-1; TRBD1 agrees at 11 bases. The J segment lost 7 bases and the V segment lost 0 bases, leaving 6 bases of the junction unmatched. Germline-derived CDR1 and CDR2 are SGHKS and YYEKEE (reference sequence). This CDR3 spans 16 amino acids. The CDR3 is CASSLEGTGGTNEQFF. The CDR3 coding sequence is TGTGCCAGCAGCTTGGAGGGGACAGGGGGAACAAATGAGCAGTTCTTC.

The chain uses TRBV30 and TRBJ1-6; tentatively, D is TRBD1 (6 bases). The CDR3 loop spans 17 amino acids. With 3 bases removed from V and 8 bases from J, the gap between germline ends came to 23 bases. Per germline, CDR1 GTSNPN and CDR2 SVGIG (reference sequence). CDR3 nucleotide sequence: TGTGCCTGGAGGTACTACAGGGTCAACCGGGGCGATTCACCCCTCCACTTT. Encoded protein: CAWRYYRVNRGDSPLHF.

The genes are TRBV7-9 and TRBJ2-5; D possibly matches TRBD1 or TRBD2 (7 bases each). The germline V and J ends were trimmed by 3 bases and 5 bases, with 16 bases remaining between them. Per germline, CDR1 SEHNR and CDR2 FQNEAQ (reference sequence). This CDR3 region has 15 residues. The CDR3 reads CASSFFTGEGETQYF. The CDR3 coding sequence is TGTGCCAGCAGCTTTTTTACAGGGGAGGGGGAGACCCAGTACTTC.

This chain connects TRBV7-9 to TRBJ2-7; D is unresolved. V lost 5 bases, J lost 0 bases, and 11 bases lay in between. This CDR3 contains 14 residues. Germline lookup yields CDR1 SEHNR and CDR2 FQNEAQ (reference sequence). The CDR3 coding sequence is TGTGCCAGCAGCCCAACAGAGGCCTCCTACGAGCAGTACTTC. Its protein is CASSPTEASYEQYF.

This clone was seen just once. V gene TRBV9 combines with J gene TRBJ2-3, with 7 positions matching TRBD1. Germline loops: CDR1 SGDLS, CDR2 YYNGEE. V lost 3 bases to trimming and J lost 0 bases; unmatched junction nucleotides: 4. The CDR3 extends over 15 amino acids. The DNA of the CDR3 is TGTGCCAGCAGCGAGGACAGGCTGAGCACAGATACGCAGTATTTT. Translated: CASSEDRLSTDTQYF.

The rearrangement uses TRBV28 and TRBJ2-1; a weak D match, TRBD2 (6 bases). V was trimmed by 6 bases and J by 6 bases, leaving 12 bases between them. The V gene's germline CDR1 is MDHEN and CDR2 SYDVKM. The CDR3 has 13 amino acids. The CDR3: CASRRLDPNEQFF. Here the CDR3 DNA reads TGTGCCAGCAGGCGACTAGATCCCAATGAGCAGTTCTTC.

This chain uses TRBV28 with TRBJ2-2, with D hard to call. Trimming shortened V by 2 bases and J by 4 bases, and 5 bases separated the two germline ends. The CDR3 runs to 13 residues. Germline CDR1 reads MDHEN; CDR2 reads SYDVKM. The CDR3 protein is CASSLTITGELFF. CDR3 coding DNA: TGTGCCAGCAGTTTAACAATCACCGGGGAGCTGTTTTTT.

This rearrangement joins TRBV5-1 to TRBJ1-2, with 9 positions matching TRBD1. Germline V gene lookup returns CDR1 SGHRS and CDR2 YFSETQ. The CDR3 covers 16 residues. J gave up 7 bases and V 0 bases, and 10 bases lay outside the gene matches. In DNA, the CDR3 is TGCGCCAGCAGCTTGGAGGGGGACAGGGTTGTGACTGGCTACACCTTC. Protein: CASSLEGDRVVTGYTF. Filled out from reference TRBV5-1 and TRBJ1-2, the complete variable domain reads KAGVTQTPRYLIKTRGQQVTLSCSPISGHRSVSWYQQTPGQGLQFLFEYFSETQRNKGNFPGRFSGRQFSNSRSEMNVSTLELGDSALYLCASSLEGDRVVTGYTFGSGTRLTVV.

This clone appeared a single time. V is TRBV2 and J is TRBJ1-2, with D maybe TRBD1 (5 bases). The CDR3 totals 13 residues. Between the trimmed V and J ends, which lost 8 bases and 0 bases, there was a span of 10 bases. CDR1 and CDR2 (germline): SNHLY, FYNNEI. CDR3 loop: CASGGLANYGYTF. For the CDR3, the DNA is TGTGCCAGCGGGGGGTTAGCTAACTATGGCTACACCTTC.

Only one count was recorded for this clone. The rearrangement uses TRBV29-1 and TRBJ1-2; 7 bases map to TRBD1. CDR3 size: 12 residues. CDR1 is SQVTM, CDR2 ANQGSEA, per germline. With V trimmed by 3 bases and J by 7 bases, 5 bases remained unmatched. CDR3 sequence (DNA): TGCAGCGTTGACGGCTCAGGGGGTGGCTACACCTTC. This codes for CSVDGSGGGYTF.

V and J are TRBV7-9 and TRBJ1-2; possible D gene TRBD1, 5 bases. From germline, CDR1 is SEHNR and CDR2 FQNEAQ (reference sequence). The CDR3 runs to 15 residues. V shed 7 bases and J shed 4 bases, with 19 bases lying between them. CDR3 bases: TGTGCCAGCATCGATGGGCGGGGCCAGACCTATGGCTACACCTTC. It yields the protein CASIDGRGQTYGYTF.

The V and J genes are TRBV7-6 and TRBJ1-1; no clear D. The V and J ends lost 7 bases and 3 bases respectively, with 15 bases between them. There are 14 residues in the CDR3. CDR1 SGHVS and CDR2 FNYEAQ come from the germline V gene. CDR3 residues: CASTHPGKDTEAFF. CDR3 nucleotides: TGTGCCAGCACCCACCCGGGAAAGGACACTGAAGCTTTCTTT. The full variable domain, with the rest looked up from reference TRBV7-6 and TRBJ1-1, is GAGVSQSPRYKVTKRGQDVALRCDPISGHVSLYWYRQALGQGPEFLTYFNYEAQQDKSGLPNDRFSAERPEGSISTLTIQRTEQRDSAMYRCASTHPGKDTEAFFGQGTRLTVV.

The rearrangement links TRBV28 to TRBJ2-7; 8 nucleotides align to TRBD2. Per the germline V gene, CDR1 is MDHEN and CDR2 is SYDVKM. The ends lost 4 bases at V and 3 bases at J; junction bases unmatched: 8. The CDR3 consists of 15 residues. The CDR3 region is CASSSAGATLYEQYF. The CDR3, as DNA: TGTGCCAGCAGTTCAGCGGGAGCCACCCTCTACGAGCAGTACTTC.

This chain links TRBV7-2 with TRBJ1-5; unclear D gene. CDR3 length: 15 residues. V lost 1 base to trimming and J lost 2 bases, with 9 bases between them. Germline V CDR1 and CDR2: SGHTA, FQGNSA. The CDR3 coding sequence is TGTGCCAGCAGCTTAGAAGTTTGGGGCAATCAGCCCCAGCATTTT. Its translation is CASSLEVWGNQPQHF.

The chain carries TRBV25-1 and TRBJ2-7, with unresolved D. Per germline, CDR1 MGHDK and CDR2 SYGVNS. Trimming shortened V by 0 bases and J by 3 bases, and 9 bases separated the two germline ends. The CDR3 spans 14 residues. CDR3: CASSEYRTYYEQYF. In DNA, the CDR3 is TGTGCCAGCAGTGAATATAGGACCTACTACGAGCAGTACTTC.

The chain recombines TRBV19 with TRBJ2-7; 13 nucleotides match TRBD2. V lost 5 bases, J lost 5 bases, and 6 bases stayed unmatched. There are 15 residues in the CDR3. Germline loops: CDR1 LNHDA, CDR2 SQIVND (reference sequence). The CDR3 region is CASSSGLAGVHEQYF. CDR3 coding DNA: TGTGCCAGTAGTTCAGGACTAGCGGGAGTCCACGAGCAGTACTTC.

The chain couples TRBV5-4 to TRBJ2-1; no definite D call. The CDR3 runs to 13 residues. Germline V gene lookup returns CDR1 SGHNT and CDR2 YYREEE (reference sequence). Trimming removed 1 base from V and 5 bases from J, with 7 bases in between. CDR3 in amino acids: CASSLWENNEQFF. Here the CDR3 DNA reads TGTGCCAGCAGCTTGTGGGAAAACAATGAGCAGTTCTTC. The whole variable domain, remainder taken from reference TRBV5-4 and TRBJ2-1, is ETGVTQSPTHLIKTRGQQVTLRCSSQSGHNTVSWYQQALGQGPQFIFQYYREEENGRGNFPPRFSGLQFPNYSSELNVNALELDDSALYLCASSLWENNEQFFGPGTRLTVL.

The J gene is TRBJ1-1, the V gene TRBV27, with 7 bases matching TRBD1. Trimming cost V 7 bases and J 4 bases; bases outside gene matches: 9. Germline V gene data show CDR1 as MNHEY and CDR2 as SMNVEV (reference sequence). CDR3 length: 14 residues. Written as DNA, the CDR3 is TGTGCCAGCACCCCGACAGGGTATACCACTGAAGCTTTCTTT. As protein: CASTPTGYTTEAFF.

The genes are TRBV27 and TRBJ2-7, with a possible D match to TRBD2 (6 bases). Trimming removed 6 bases from V and 4 bases from J, with 16 bases in between. Per the germline V gene, CDR1 is MNHEY and CDR2 is SMNVEV (reference sequence). The CDR3 spans 14 residues. This CDR3 is CASSRRWGEYEQYF. CDR3 sequence (DNA): TGTGCCAGCAGCCGGCGGTGGGGGGAATACGAGCAGTACTTC.